The 5 T cell receptor beta chains given below trace back to one sample, sequenced in a study of cytomegalovirus exposure and HLA in healthy donors. The PCR employed 60 Vbeta primers together with 13 Jbeta primers. Assay: immunoSEQ multiplex PCR; the TCRdb copy retains only in-frame clones and omits some. This sample yields approximately 150,000 clones, of which roughly a tenth are seen a single time; 1.8% belongs to the top ten. Material: PBMCs. The receptor source for this set is a male donor in good health and CMV-seronegative.

The table lists this clone with a few counts. The chain joins TRBV7-9 to TRBJ1-2, with 7 bases that match TRBD1. Germline CDR1 is SEHNR and CDR2 is FQNEAQ (reference sequence). After removal of 3 bases from V and 9 bases from J, the junction contained 13 bases not matched to a gene. This CDR3 contains 15 residues. The CDR3 loop is CASSFPKDRLQSYTF. The CDR3 nucleotides read TGTGCCAGCAGCTTCCCGAAGGACAGGCTCCAGAGCTACACCTTC.

V usage is TRBV7-2 and J usage is TRBJ2-2; the D is unclear. The V end was cut by 5 bases, the J end by 4 bases, with 11 bases between. Looked up from germline, CDR1 is SGHTA and CDR2 is FQGNSA. This CDR3 spans 14 amino acids. CDR3 bases: TGTGCCAGCAGCCCACAAATTTTCACCGGGGAGCTGTTTTTT. Its translation is CASSPQIFTGELFF.

The sample holds a few counts of this clone. This sample includes further DNA sequences coding for the same CDR3. The CDR3 here is CASSPRGLAGEEQYF. The CDR3 nucleotides are TGTGCCAGCAGCCCGCGGGGGCTAGCGGGAGAAGAGCAGTACTTC. The chain has TRBV7-9 and TRBJ2-7, with 10 bases lining up with TRBD2. The CDR3 sequence is 15 residues long. The V gene end was trimmed by 5 bases and the J gene end by 7 bases; junction bases not matched to a gene: 11. The germline gives CDR1 SEHNR, CDR2 FQNEAQ (reference sequence).

The rearrangement joins TRBV5-1 to TRBJ2-5, with 9 bases fitting TRBD1. V shed 4 bases, J shed 5 bases, and the junction held 12 bases outside the gene matches. This CDR3 region has 16 residues. From germline, CDR1 is SGHRS and CDR2 YFSETQ. The CDR3 sequence: CASSQGPGQGGETQYF. The CDR3 bases are TGCGCCAGCAGCCAGGGCCCGGGACAGGGCGGGGAGACCCAGTACTTC.

This clone was observed a handful of times. The chain is built from TRBV19 and TRBJ1-1; D uncertain. Germline V gives CDR1 LNHDA, CDR2 SQIVND (reference sequence). This CDR3 is built from 14 residues. V dropped 6 bases and J dropped 0 bases, with 11 bases sitting between them. The CDR3: CASRDAVMNTEAFF. CDR3 DNA sequence: TGTGCCAGTAGAGACGCGGTTATGAACACTGAAGCTTTCTTT. The entire variable domain, with the rest obtained from reference TRBV19 and TRBJ1-1, is as follows: DGGITQSPKYLFRKEGQNVTLSCEQNLNHDAMYWYRQDPGQGLRLIYYSQIVNDFQKGDIAEGYSVSREKKESFPLTVTSAQKNPTAFYLCASRDAVMNTEAFFGQGTRLTVV.